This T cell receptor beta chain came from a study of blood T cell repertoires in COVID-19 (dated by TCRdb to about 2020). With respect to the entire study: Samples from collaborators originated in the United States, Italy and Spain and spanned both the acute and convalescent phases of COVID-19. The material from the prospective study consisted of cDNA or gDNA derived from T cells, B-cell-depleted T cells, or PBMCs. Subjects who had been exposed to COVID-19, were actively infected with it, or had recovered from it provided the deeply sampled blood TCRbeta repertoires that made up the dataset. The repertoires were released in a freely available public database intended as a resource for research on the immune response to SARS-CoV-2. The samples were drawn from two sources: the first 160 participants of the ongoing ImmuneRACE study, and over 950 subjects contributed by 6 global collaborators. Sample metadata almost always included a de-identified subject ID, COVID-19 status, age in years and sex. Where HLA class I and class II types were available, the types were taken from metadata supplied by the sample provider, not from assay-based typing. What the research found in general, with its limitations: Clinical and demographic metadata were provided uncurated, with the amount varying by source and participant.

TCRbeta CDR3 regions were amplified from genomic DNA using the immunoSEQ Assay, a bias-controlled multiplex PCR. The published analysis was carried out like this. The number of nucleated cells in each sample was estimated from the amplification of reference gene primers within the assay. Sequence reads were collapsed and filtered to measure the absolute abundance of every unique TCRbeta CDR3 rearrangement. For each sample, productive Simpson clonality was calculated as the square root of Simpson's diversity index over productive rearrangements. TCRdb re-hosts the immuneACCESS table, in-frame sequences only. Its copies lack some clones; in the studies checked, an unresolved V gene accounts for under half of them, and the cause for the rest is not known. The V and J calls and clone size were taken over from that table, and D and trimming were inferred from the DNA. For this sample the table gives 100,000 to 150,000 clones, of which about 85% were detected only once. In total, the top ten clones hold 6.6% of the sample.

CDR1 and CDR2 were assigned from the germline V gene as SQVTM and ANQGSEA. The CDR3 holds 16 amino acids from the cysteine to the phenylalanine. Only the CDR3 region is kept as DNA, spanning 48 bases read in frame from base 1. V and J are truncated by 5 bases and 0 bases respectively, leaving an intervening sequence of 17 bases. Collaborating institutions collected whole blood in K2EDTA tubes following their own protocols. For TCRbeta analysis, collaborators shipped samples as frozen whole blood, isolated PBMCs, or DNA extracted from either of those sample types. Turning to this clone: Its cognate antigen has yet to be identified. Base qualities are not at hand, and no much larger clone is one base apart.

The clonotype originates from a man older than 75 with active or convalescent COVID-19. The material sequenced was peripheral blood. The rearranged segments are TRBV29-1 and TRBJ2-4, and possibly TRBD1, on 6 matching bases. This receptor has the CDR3 CSVNGDTVLAKNIQYF. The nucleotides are TGCAGCGTTAATGGGGACACCGTTTTAGCCAAAAACATTCAGTACTTC.